What follows are 4 T cell receptor beta chains derived from one specimen sequenced in a study of OX40 agonist ivuxolimab in advanced cancers. The data were produced by immunoSEQ multiplex PCR, yet TCRdb's version contains in-frame clones alone and is incomplete. This table holds 50,000 to 60,000 clones, around 90% found once. The sequencing here drew on CD4+ or CD8+ T cells sorted from blood, taken in a trial of the OX40 agonist ivuxolimab. These receptors were taken from an adult with an advanced solid tumor such as melanoma, head and neck, liver or kidney cancer.

This chain links TRBV9 with TRBJ2-3; 7 bases fit TRBD1. Trimming took 3 bases from V and 2 from J; bases not matched to a gene: 3. CDR1 and CDR2 (germline): SGDLS, YYNGEE. The CDR3 has 14 residues. CDR3 region: CASSAQGITDTQYF. The CDR3 bases are TGTGCCAGCAGCGCACAGGGGATCACAGATACGCAGTATTTT.

The chain uses TRBV28 and TRBJ2-5, with TRBD1 identical over 12 bases. The V and J ends lost 6 bases and 4 bases, in that order; junction bases with no gene match: 9. CDR1 is MDHEN and CDR2 is SYDVKM in the germline V gene. This CDR3 spans 16 amino acids. The chain's CDR3 is CASRSRRDRGPETQYF. The CDR3 region has the DNA TGTGCCAGCAGAAGCCGCCGGGACAGGGGGCCAGAGACCCAGTACTTC.

This clone appeared a few times. The CDR3 DNA reads as TGTGCCAGCAGTGGAATAGCGGGGGGCACAGATACGCAGTATTTT. It yields the protein CASSGIAGGTDTQYF. The chain carries TRBV6-1 and TRBJ2-3; TRBD2 matches at 9 bases. V gave up 4 bases and J gave up 1 base; unmatched junction bases: 3. The CDR3 totals 15 residues. Germline V gene lookup returns CDR1 MNHNS and CDR2 SASEGT.

J is TRBJ1-3 and V is TRBV4-1; D gene unclear. V gave up 1 base and J gave up 4 bases, with 5 bases separating them. The V gene's germline CDR1 is MGHRA and CDR2 YSYEKL. This CDR3 is 13 amino acids long. The CDR3 loop reads CASSQVQGNTIYF. In DNA form, the CDR3 reads TGCGCCAGCAGCCAAGTTCAGGGAAACACCATATATTTT.